The clone carrying this T cell receptor (beta chain) was counted a few times. Its antigen is undetermined. A second PCR of about 7 to 11 cycles used a sample-barcoded 5' primer and a J-beta primer mix. TCRdb used MiXCR to reprocess the 5' RACE reads, holding one entry per CDR3 protein. The table records 1 million or so distinct CDR3 sequences, over 35% of them present only once. This record belongs to a study of blood T cells in healthy people across ages. The study, taken as a whole, reports: In older individuals, TCR beta diversity per million T cells was lower, falling roughly linearly with age. Unknown donor CMV status possibly confounded expanded clonotype changes.

The germline gives CDR1 SGHAT, CDR2 FQNNGV. The germline V and J ends were trimmed by 5 bases and 4 bases, with 11 bases remaining between them. This CDR3 has 13 amino acids. Researchers collected roughly 9.8 milliliters of peripheral blood from every single donor. This chain uses TRBV11-2 with TRBJ1-1; a possible D gene is TRBD1 (6 bases). Sequencing input: blood. The sequence was collected from a woman in her sixties or seventies in good health. The CDR3 coding sequence is TGTGCCAGCAGCCAAGGACAGCCCACTGAAGCTTTCTTT. Translating it yields CASSQGQPTEAFF. The variable domain in full, with the rest retrieved from reference TRBV11-2 and TRBJ1-1, is EAGVAQSPRYKIIEKRQSVAFWCNPISGHATLYWYQQILGQGPKLLIQFQNNGVVDDSQLPKDRFSAERLKGVDSTLKIQPAKLEDSAVYLCASSQGQPTEAFFGQGTRLTVV.